The 26 T cell receptor beta chains reported below all come from one sample, sequenced in a study of PD-L1 blockade in urothelial cancer. Generated by immunoSEQ multiplex PCR, the TCRdb table keeps only in-frame clones and is missing some. Of 100,000 to 150,000 clones listed, about 84% are singletons. Stated time point: peripheral blood 6 weeks after treatment start. Sample: PBMCs, taken around atezolizumab (anti-PD-L1) treatment. All receptors come from a man aged 45 to 65 with urothelial cancer.

The count of this clone is one. The gene calls are TRBV19 and TRBJ2-2; 8 positions agree with TRBD2. After removal of 5 bases from V and 3 bases from J, the junction contained 17 bases not matched to a gene. CDR1 is LNHDA and CDR2 is SQIVND in the germline V gene (reference sequence). This CDR3 is 19 amino acids long. The CDR3 DNA sequence: TGTGCCAGTAGTTCCCGCGGGAGCGGGAGAGGTGTAGACACCGGGGAGCTGTTTTTT. Residues: CASSSRGSGRGVDTGELFF.

The genes are TRBV28 and TRBJ2-2; TRBD2 is a possible D gene (6 bases). The CDR3 is 14 amino acids. Germline assignment: CDR1 MDHEN and CDR2 SYDVKM. V was trimmed by 10 bases and J by 4 bases, leaving 16 bases between them. The CDR3 spells CATEEGPVTGELFF. The CDR3 DNA reads as TGTGCCACCGAGGAGGGCCCTGTCACCGGGGAGCTGTTTTTT.

This clone was seen a handful of times. The CDR3 spells CASSRKGQTQETQYF. The CDR3 coding sequence is TGTGCCAGCAGTCGTAAGGGACAAACCCAAGAGACCCAGTACTTC. V is TRBV2 and J is TRBJ2-5; possibly TRBD1 for D (6 bases). CDR1 and CDR2 from the germline V gene are SNHLY and FYNNEI. Trimming cost V 5 bases and J 1 base, with 14 bases left between them. CDR3 length: 15 residues.

The chain is built from TRBV5-1 and TRBJ2-2; 11 nucleotides match TRBD1. This CDR3 contains 16 residues. Looked up from germline, CDR1 is SGHRS and CDR2 is YFSETQ. V lost 2 bases, J lost 6 bases, and 6 bases stayed unmatched. The CDR3 DNA reads TGCGCCAGCAGCTTCGAGGGGACAGGGGGTCCCGGGGAGCTGTTTTTT. Protein product: CASSFEGTGGPGELFF.

This clone was recorded at least ten times. This chain uses TRBV7-2 with TRBJ2-2; D possibly corresponds to TRBD2 (6 bases). Germline CDR1 reads SGHTA; CDR2 reads FQGNSA. V lost 5 bases and J lost 6, with 10 bases in between. CDR3 length: 13 residues. The CDR3 here is CASSRRRAGELFF. In DNA, the CDR3 is TGTGCCAGCAGCCGTAGGAGGGCCGGGGAGCTGTTTTTT. The entire variable domain, with the rest obtained from reference TRBV7-2 and TRBJ2-2, is as follows: GAGVSQSPSNKVTEKGKDVELRCDPISGHTALYWYRQSLGQGLEFLIYFQGNSAPDKSGLPSDRFSAERTGGSVSTLTIQRTQQEDSAVYLCASSRRRAGELFFGEGSRLTVL.

J is TRBJ2-7 and V is TRBV7-2; no clear D gene. The germline V gene has CDR1 SGHTA and CDR2 FQGNSA. The CDR3 has 11 amino acids. V shed 1 base and J shed 6 bases, with 4 bases lying between them. CDR3 sequence: CASSLGIEQYF. The CDR3 nucleotides read TGTGCCAGCAGCTTAGGTATCGAGCAGTACTTC.

V usage is TRBV7-9 and J usage is TRBJ1-4; D remains unclear. Trimming stripped 5 bases from V and 0 bases from J, with 16 bases between. The CDR3 runs to 17 residues. Germline CDR1 is SEHNR and CDR2 is FQNEAQ (reference sequence). The CDR3 here is CASSGSGSRTTNEKLFF. The DNA of the CDR3 is TGTGCCAGCAGCGGATCGGGGAGCCGAACAACTAATGAAAAACTGTTTTTT.

The chain joins TRBV27 to TRBJ1-1; the D gene is possibly TRBD1 (6 bases). Trimming left V 2 bases short and J 9 bases short, with 13 bases between. The CDR3 length is 13 residues. CDR1 and CDR2 (germline): MNHEY, SMNVEV (reference sequence). Written as DNA, the CDR3 is TGTGCCAGCAGTTTAGGAGTTGGGGGCCAAGCTTTCTTT. Translated: CASSLGVGGQAFF.

The chain combines TRBV7-2 with TRBJ2-2, with TRBD2 identical over 8 bases. V lost 4 bases and J lost 4; bases outside the gene matches: 8. CDR3 size: 16 residues. Germline V gives CDR1 SGHTA, CDR2 FQGNSA. CDR3 in DNA: TGTGCCAGCAGCTCTTGGACTAGCATGGGCACCGGGGAGCTGTTTTTT. This translates into CASSSWTSMGTGELFF.

As regards this clone: The same CDR3 can be traced to other DNA sequences in this sample. This rearrangement joins TRBV5-1 to TRBJ2-7, with D unresolved. Germline CDR1 reads SGHRS; CDR2 reads YFSETQ. This CDR3 region has 14 residues. Trimming shortened V by 0 bases and J by 0 bases, and 7 bases separated the two germline ends. The CDR3 sequence is CASSLASGSYEQYF. Written as DNA, the CDR3 is TGCGCCAGCAGCTTGGCCTCGGGCTCCTACGAGCAGTACTTC.

V gene TRBV7-9 combines with J gene TRBJ2-1; 11 bases align to TRBD2. The CDR3 has 16 residues. The germline gives CDR1 SEHNR, CDR2 FQNEAQ (reference sequence). After removal of 4 bases from V and 2 bases from J, the junction contained 4 bases not matched to a gene. DNA of the CDR3: TGTGCCAGCAGCTCCGGGACTAGCGGTACCTACAATGAGCAGTTCTTC. Translation: CASSSGTSGTYNEQFF. The full variable domain, its missing parts supplied by reference TRBV7-9 and TRBJ2-1, is DTGVSQNPRHKITKRGQNVTFRCDPISEHNRLYWYRQTLGQGPEFLTYFQNEAQLEKSRLLSDRFSAERPKGSFSTLEIQRTEQGDSAMYLCASSSGTSGTYNEQFFGPGTRLTVL.

The rearrangement uses TRBV10-3 and TRBJ2-1, with 9 bases matching TRBD2. With 0 bases clipped from V and 7 bases from J, the junction kept 10 bases outside the gene matches. Germline values: CDR1 ENHRY, CDR2 SYGVKD. The CDR3 runs 17 residues. CDR3 residues: CAISESSLAGWGNEQFF. CDR3 DNA sequence: TGTGCCATCAGTGAGTCGAGTCTAGCGGGATGGGGGAATGAGCAGTTCTTC.

The V gene is TRBV5-1, the J gene TRBJ2-1; TRBD1 is a possible D gene (6 bases). This CDR3 region has 15 residues. Germline CDR1 is SGHRS and CDR2 is YFSETQ. The V gene lost 0 bases and the J gene lost 4 bases, with 11 bases spanning the gap. DNA of the CDR3: TGCGCCAGCAGCTTGGGGCAGGGGAGATACAATGAGCAGTTCTTC. Encoded protein: CASSLGQGRYNEQFF. Full variable domain (outside the CDR3, taken from reference TRBV5-1 and TRBJ2-1): KAGVTQTPRYLIKTRGQQVTLSCSPISGHRSVSWYQQTPGQGLQFLFEYFSETQRNKGNFPGRFSGRQFSNSRSEMNVSTLELGDSALYLCASSLGQGRYNEQFFGPGTRLTVL.

The rearrangement uses TRBV28 and TRBJ2-2; 7 bases map to TRBD1. CDR1 is MDHEN, CDR2 SYDVKM, per germline. The CDR3 has 13 amino acids. V dropped 3 bases and J dropped 8; count of bases not matched to a gene: 3. The CDR3 DNA sequence: TGTGCCAGCAGTTTGGACAGGACGGGGGAGCTGTTTTTT. Its protein is CASSLDRTGELFF. Based on the CDR3 plus reference TRBV28 and TRBJ2-2, the full variable domain is DVKVTQSSRYLVKRTGEKVFLECVQDMDHENMFWYRQDPGLGLRLIYFSYDVKMKEKGDIPEGYSVSREKKERFSLILESASTNQTSMYLCASSLDRTGELFFGEGSRLTVL.

The chain links TRBV2 to TRBJ2-5, with 11 positions matching TRBD2. The CDR3 sequence is 17 residues long. Germline values: CDR1 SNHLY, CDR2 FYNNEI. Germline trimming cut 2 bases from V and 1 base from J; bases unmatched to any gene: 6. The CDR3 DNA is TGTGCCAGCAGTGAATGGACTAGCGGGCCCCCCCAAGAGACCCAGTACTTC. This codes for CASSEWTSGPPQETQYF.

CDR3 in DNA: TGTGCCAGCAGCCCGACAGGTTCCGGCAATCAGCCCCAGCATTTT. This codes for CASSPTGSGNQPQHF. The chain combines TRBV28 with TRBJ1-5; weak D call: TRBD1 (6 bases). The CDR3 is 15 residues long. V gave up 6 bases and J gave up 2 bases, with 14 bases separating them. The germline V gene has CDR1 MDHEN and CDR2 SYDVKM.

V is TRBV10-3 and J is TRBJ1-3, with unresolved D. There are 16 residues in the CDR3. Trimming removed 0 bases at V and 2 bases at J, with 11 bases between. Germline-derived CDR1 and CDR2 are ENHRY and SYGVKD. CDR3 sequence: CAISESTGRAGNTIYF. CDR3 coding DNA: TGTGCCATCAGTGAGTCTACGGGGAGGGCTGGAAACACCATATATTTT.

The genes are TRBV6-5 and TRBJ1-5, with TRBD1 matching 8 bases. Germline lookup yields CDR1 MNHEY and CDR2 SVGAGI. The length of the CDR3 is 15 residues. The V gene end was trimmed by 6 bases and the J gene end by 0 bases; junction bases not matched to a gene: 4. CDR3 amino acids: CASSRTGNSNQPQHF. DNA of the CDR3: TGTGCCAGCAGCAGGACAGGGAATAGCAATCAGCCCCAGCATTTT.

This chain joins TRBV21-1 and TRBJ2-3; the table's D call of TRBD2 was not tested on the DNA. TRBV21-1 has pseudogene status. The CDR3 length is 20 residues. The CDR3 spells CASSDRPTSVLSPDTDTQYF. The CDR3 DNA reads as TGTGCCAGCAGCGACAGACCAACTAGCGTCCTCTCCCCCGACACAGATACGCAGTATTTT.

This clone has a handful of counts. The chain has TRBV11-3 and TRBJ2-1; no reliable D call. The ends were cut back, 2 bases at V and 1 base at J, with 3 bases in the middle. The CDR3 runs 13 residues. The germline V gene encodes CDR1 SGHNT and CDR2 YENEEA. CDR3 sequence reads: CASSLQSYNEQFF. CDR3 in DNA: TGTGCCAGCAGCTTACAATCCTACAATGAGCAGTTCTTC.

The rearrangement links TRBV28 to TRBJ1-2, with 7 bases aligning to TRBD1. This CDR3 is 16 amino acids long. J was trimmed by 2 bases and V by 3 bases; bases with no gene match: 9. From germline, CDR1 is MDHEN and CDR2 SYDVKM. The CDR3 loop is CASSFVWGTANYGYTF. CDR3 nucleotides: TGTGCCAGCAGTTTCGTCTGGGGGACAGCGAACTATGGCTACACCTTC.

The chain is built from TRBV18 and TRBJ2-5; D perhaps matches TRBD2 (6 bases). The V and J ends lost 6 bases and 4 bases respectively, with 18 bases between them. CDR3 length: 15 residues. Per germline, CDR1 KGHSH and CDR2 LQKENI. For the CDR3, the DNA is TGTGCCAGCTCCCCCCTTGGGGGAGGTTCAGAGACCCAGTACTTC. Encoded protein: CASSPLGGGSETQYF.

This clone was seen a single time. The chain uses TRBV28 and TRBJ1-5; TRBD1 agrees at 8 bases. The CDR3 loop spans 17 amino acids. CDR1 MDHEN and CDR2 SYDVKM come from the germline V gene. The ends lost 5 bases at V and 2 bases at J; junction bases unmatched: 11. CDR3: CASSTSRGRRGNQPQHF. The CDR3 DNA sequence: TGTGCCAGCAGTACCTCCAGGGGGCGCAGGGGCAATCAGCCCCAGCATTTT.

This sequence joins TRBV27 and TRBJ2-7; perhaps TRBD2 as D (6 bases). Germline V gene sequence: CDR1 MNHEY, CDR2 SMNVEV (reference sequence). Trimming removed 6 bases from V and 4 bases from J, with 13 bases in between. This CDR3 comprises 13 residues. The CDR3 reads CASRDGRRYEQYF. The CDR3 DNA sequence: TGTGCCAGCAGGGACGGGAGAAGGTACGAGCAGTACTTC.

The rearrangement joins TRBV18 to TRBJ1-2; TRBD1 agrees at 7 bases. Germline V gene data show CDR1 as KGHSH and CDR2 as LQKENI. The V segment lost 0 bases and the J segment 4 bases; nucleotides outside the gene matches: 8. The CDR3 runs to 16 residues. CDR3 nucleotides: TGTGCCAGCTCACCACCAGCCTTCACAGGGGTCTATGGCTACACCTTC. The encoded protein is CASSPPAFTGVYGYTF. Drawing the rest from reference TRBV18 and TRBJ1-2, the complete variable domain is NAGVMQNPRHLVRRRGQEARLRCSPMKGHSHVYWYRQLPEEGLKFMVYLQKENIIDESGMPKERFSAEFPKEGPSILRIQQVVRGDSAAYFCASSPPAFTGVYGYTFGSGTRLTVV.

This clone has only one observation. The V gene is TRBV6-1, the J gene TRBJ2-5; TRBD2 agrees at 12 bases. The V gene end was trimmed by 4 bases and the J gene end by 1 base; junction bases not matched to a gene: 4. The CDR3 covers 16 residues. Germline lookup yields CDR1 MNHNS and CDR2 SASEGT. The CDR3 is CASSAPSGRAQETQYF. The CDR3 nucleotides are TGTGCCAGCAGTGCCCCTAGCGGGAGGGCCCAAGAGACCCAGTACTTC.